What follows describes a single T cell receptor (beta chain). The data were taken from a study of blood T cell repertoires in COVID-19. For the study at large: The origin of the acute and convalescent COVID-19 samples was the United States, Italy and Spain. The analysed material was cDNA or gDNA that came from T cells, B-cell-depleted T cells, or PBMCs.

Authors' processing steps: The authors estimated nucleated cell counts from reference gene primer amplification. TCRdb keeps only in-frame clones here, not all; method: immunoSEQ multiplex PCR. Clone size and the V and J calls come from that table; the DNA yielded D and trimming. This table holds about 150,000 clones, 80% to 90% found once. The junction had 4 bases not matched to a gene; V was cut back by 3 bases and J by 6 bases. The germline gives CDR1 MNHNS, CDR2 SASEGT. The CDR3 is 15 amino acids. The V and J genes are TRBV6-1 and TRBJ1-6, with 8 bases lining up with TRBD1. The TCR comes from a woman between 55 and 75 years old with active COVID-19. The sample comprised peripheral blood. Written as DNA, the CDR3 is TGTGCCAGCAGTGAGACGACAGGGGTTAATTCACCCCTCCACTTT. This translates into CASSETTGVNSPLHF.